This TCR beta chain emerged from a study of blood T cell repertoires in COVID-19. Study information: COVID-19 samples collected from the United States, Italy and Spain covered acute and convalescent phases. PBMCs, B-cell-depleted T cells, or T cells were the source of the cDNA or gDNA that made up the material.

This clone was observed a handful of times. Source study methods: Reference gene primer amplification yielded estimated nucleated cell counts. Data came from immunoSEQ multiplex PCR; TCRdb stores just in-frame clones and leaves some out. The V and J calls and clone size were taken over from that table, and D and trimming were inferred from the DNA. This table holds tens of thousands of clones, roughly 82% found once. Germline V gene sequence: CDR1 WNHNN, CDR2 SYGVQD (reference sequence). The CDR3 is 13 residues long. Germline trimming cut 4 bases from V and 5 bases from J; bases unmatched to any gene: 4.

V is TRBV10-1 and J is TRBJ2-7; 8 nucleotides line up with TRBD1. The sequence came from a human donor in a cohort sampled during active COVID-19. The specimen was peripheral blood. The CDR3 bases are TGCGCCAGCAGTGGGGGACAGGCCCACGAGCAGTACTTC. Amino acid sequence: CASSGGQAHEQYF.